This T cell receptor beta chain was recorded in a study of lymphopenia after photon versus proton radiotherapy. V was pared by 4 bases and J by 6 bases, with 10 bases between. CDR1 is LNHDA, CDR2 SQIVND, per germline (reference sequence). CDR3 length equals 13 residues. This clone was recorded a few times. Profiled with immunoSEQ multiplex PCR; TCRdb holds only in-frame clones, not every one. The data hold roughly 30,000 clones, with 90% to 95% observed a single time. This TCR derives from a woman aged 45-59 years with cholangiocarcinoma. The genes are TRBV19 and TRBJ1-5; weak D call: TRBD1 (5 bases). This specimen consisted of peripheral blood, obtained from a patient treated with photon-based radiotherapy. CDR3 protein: CASSRGTSQPQHF. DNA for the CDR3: TGTGCCAGTAGTAGGGGGACCTCTCAGCCCCAGCATTTT.